The entry below describes one T cell receptor beta chain. Methods used by the authors: Estimation of nucleated cell counts was performed using reference gene primer amplification. TCRdb keeps only in-frame clones here, not all; method: immunoSEQ multiplex PCR. Clonal size and the V and J genes are those of that table, whereas D and trimming came from the DNA. The repertoire holds fewer than 350,000 clones, with around nine tenths as singletons. These data come from a study of blood T cell repertoires in COVID-19. On the study more broadly: Material from acute and convalescent COVID-19 was sourced from the United States, Italy and Spain. T cells, B-cell-depleted T cells, or PBMCs supplied cDNA or gDNA.

V was clipped by 5 bases and J by 7 bases, with 12 bases between them. CDR3 size: 14 residues. Germline CDR1 reads MNHEY; CDR2 reads SVGAGI. The J gene is TRBJ1-6, the V gene TRBV6-5, with D possibly being TRBD1 (6 bases). The specimen sequenced was peripheral blood. This sequence originates from a man between 35 and 55 years old with active or convalescent COVID-19. This CDR3 reads CASSPDRLNSPLHF. The CDR3 nucleotides read TGTGCCAGCAGTCCAGACAGGCTGAATTCACCCCTCCACTTT.